This TCR beta chain was found in a study of response to subunit inactivated influenza vaccine. Comment on this clonotype: Antigen specificity is unknown. An end of the junction does not agree with germline; a read error may underlie this.

Study conclusions and caveats: The study's authors posited that every seasonal influenza vaccination enlists few new T cells.

The CDR3 has 13 residues. Germline V gene sequence: CDR1 MDHEN, CDR2 SYDVKM. TCRdb fed the RT-PCR reads into MiXCR, producing one record per CDR3 protein. This sample has roughly 710,000 distinct CDR3 sequences, with around 13% found just once. The sequencing here drew on PBMCs from blood, taken 14 days before vaccination. The chain has TRBV28 and TRBJ2-3, with 9 bases identical to TRBD2. This sequence originates from a man aged 45-65 years who received an inactivated influenza vaccine. CDR3 amino acids: CACRSGRWDTQYF. Here the CDR3 DNA reads TGTGCCTGCAGAAGCGGGAGGTGGGATACGCAGTATTTT.